This is a list of T cell receptor beta chains from one sample in a study of T-cell memory formation after mild COVID-19. Via MiXCR, TCRdb re-called the 5' RACE reads, giving one row per CDR3 protein. The profile shows roughly 280,000 distinct CDR3 sequences, 15% to 20% of them singletons. The sequenced sample consisted of PBMCs or a T cell subset sorted from them (not recorded which). Source of these receptors: a man aged 18-30 years who had mild COVID-19 (a few samples of this study predate the infection). Cell type and time point are not known. Each CDR3 is given with its conserved first and last residue. D genes are given only for firm matches. A row's size may be missing; if present it is once, few, many or a size class.

j_call clone_size d_call v_call cdr3_nt cdr3_aa
TRBJ1-1 NA NA TRBV11-2 TGTGCCAGCAGCCCAGGGGTAGGGGAGGGTGCGGCTTTCTTT CASSPGVGEGAAFF
TRBJ2-7 few NA TRBV4-1 TGCGCCAGCAGCCAAGAATGGGGGCGCGGGCAGTACTTC CASSQEWGRGQYF
TRBJ2-5 NA NA TRBV29-1 TGCAGCGTTGGCGTCCAAGAGACCCAGTACTTC CSVGVQETQYF
TRBJ2-1 few TRBD2 TRBV7-2 TGTGCCAGCAGCTGGGGACTAGCGGGGTCTCGGAATGAGCAGTTCTTC CASSWGLAGSRNEQFF
TRBJ2-3 few TRBD2 TRBV7-2 TGTGCCAGCAGCATACCACTAGCGAGAGCTTCTAGCACAGATACGCAGTATTTT CASSIPLARASSTDTQYF
TRBJ1-2 many NA TRBV6-5 TGTGCCAGCAAAACAGGGTTTGTAGGCTACACCTTC CASKTGFVGYTF
TRBJ2-7 NA TRBD2 TRBV20-1 TGCAGTGCTAGCGGTCCTAGCGGGGGGAATTACGAGCAGTACTTC CSASGPSGGNYEQYF
TRBJ2-1 few NA TRBV5-1 TGCGCCAGCAGCTCCCGGGTGGCGGGACAGAGCTCCTACAATGAGCAGTTCTTC CASSSRVAGQSSYNEQFF
TRBJ2-2 few NA TRBV25-1 TGTGCCAGCACCCCCATAGGACCGGGTAACACCGGGGAGCTGTTTTTT CASTPIGPGNTGELFF
TRBJ1-5 few NA TRBV12-3/TRBV12-4 TGTGCCAGCACTAAACGGCGCGATCAGCCCCAGCATTTT CASTKRRDQPQHF
TRBJ2-2 many NA TRBV7-9 TGTGCCAGCAGCCTGACTAGTTCGGTCACCGGGGAGCTGTTTTTT CASSLTSSVTGELFF
TRBJ2-3 few NA TRBV9 TGTGCCAGCAGCCGACGGACTAGCACAGATACGCAGTATTTT CASSRRTSTDTQYF
TRBJ1-1 NA NA TRBV7-3 TGTGCCAGCAGCTTACAGGCGATTAACACTGAAGCTTTCTTT CASSLQAINTEAFF
TRBJ2-3 many TRBD2 TRBV12-3/TRBV12-4 TGTGCCAGCAGTCCCCCACTTCGACTAGCGGGGGCCCTAGGGACGCAGTATTTT CASSPPLRLAGALGTQYF
TRBJ1-4 many NA TRBV4-2 TGTGCCAGCAGCCAAGATCCGACCTCTCTCGAAAAACTGTTTTTT CASSQDPTSLEKLFF
TRBJ2-2 many NA TRBV19 TGTGCCAGTAGATATAGGTTGGCGAGCACCGGGGAGCTGTTTTTT CASRYRLASTGELFF
TRBJ1-5 NA NA TRBV7-6 TGTGCCAGCAGCTTAGACCCTGGGGGTTATAGCAATCAGCCCCAGCATTTT CASSLDPGGYSNQPQHF
TRBJ2-3 many TRBD1 TRBV29-1 TGCAGCGTTGAGACTTGGGACAGGGGACTCCTAGCACAAGATACGCAGTATTTT CSVETWDRGLLAQDTQYF
TRBJ2-1 NA TRBD1 TRBV29-1 TGCAGCGCCGCGGGTGTGCAGGGGGCAGGAGAGCAGTTCTTC CSAAGVQGAGEQFF
TRBJ1-4 few NA TRBV6-2/TRBV6-3 TGTGCCAGCAGTTACCGCCGGATTAATGAAAAACTGTTTTTT CASSYRRINEKLFF
TRBJ2-7 NA NA TRBV2 TGTGCCAGCAGTCAACGGGACCGAGCCTACGAGCAGTACTTC CASSQRDRAYEQYF
TRBJ1-1 NA NA TRBV12-3/TRBV12-4 TGTGCCAGCAGTGCTAACAGGGAACCTTTCTTT CASSANREPFF
TRBJ2-5 few NA TRBV7-8 TGTGCCAGCAGCTTCGGAGCGGAAGAGACCCAGTACTTC CASSFGAEETQYF
TRBJ1-2 once NA TRBV10-3 TGTGCCATCAGTGAGTCCTCTACAGTGGTTTCTTCTGGCTACACCTTC CAISESSTVVSSGYTF
TRBJ2-1 many NA TRBV7-9 TGTGCCAGCAGCGATGAGGCCCCCGAGCAGTTCTTC CASSDEAPEQFF
TRBJ2-2 few TRBD2 TRBV5-6 TGTGCCAGCAGCCAGGGACTAGCGGCGAACACCGGGGAGCTGTTTTTT CASSQGLAANTGELFF
TRBJ2-6 NA NA TRBV11-2 TGTGCCAGCAGCTCCGTCTGGGCCAACGTCCTGACTTTC CASSSVWANVLTF
TRBJ2-7 NA NA TRBV7-9 TGTGCCAGCAGCTCCAGAGGGGTCTGGGAGCAGTACTTC CASSSRGVWEQYF
TRBJ1-1 NA NA TRBV29-1 TGCAGCGCCGGGACACCACCCCGCCGGGAAGCTTTCTTT CSAGTPPRREAFF
TRBJ2-3 NA NA TRBV27 TGTGCCAGCAGCCCCCGGGGCCTGGTGACAGATACGCAGTATTTT CASSPRGLVTDTQYF
TRBJ2-1 few NA TRBV27 TGTGCCAGCAGTTTATCCGGGGGCCGAGGAGAGCAGTTCTTC CASSLSGGRGEQFF
TRBJ2-1 few NA TRBV27 TGTGCCAGCAGTTTAGTGCAGAACGGTGAGCAGTTCTTC CASSLVQNGEQFF
TRBJ2-7 few NA TRBV6-2/TRBV6-3 TGTGCCAGCAGTTCAGGGTTCTACGAGCAGTACTTC CASSSGFYEQYF
TRBJ2-7 few TRBD1 TRBV9 TGTGCCAGCAGCCCGGGACAGGGTTACTACGAGCAGTACTTC CASSPGQGYYEQYF
TRBJ1-4 NA TRBD1 TRBV29-1 TGCAGCGTAGGGGACAGACCCAATGAAAAACTGTTTTTT CSVGDRPNEKLFF
TRBJ2-5 many NA TRBV5-1 TGCGCCAGCAGCTTATGGGGGCCCGGAGAGACCCAGTACTTC CASSLWGPGETQYF
TRBJ2-5 many TRBD2 TRBV6-1 TGTGCCAGCAGTGAAGCGGGGGGGCAAGAGACCCAGTACTTC CASSEAGGQETQYF
TRBJ2-2 few TRBD2 TRBV5-1 TGCGCCAGCAGCCCGATAGCGGGGAACACCGGGGAGCTGTTTTTT CASSPIAGNTGELFF
TRBJ1-6 NA NA TRBV6-5 TGTGCCAGCAGTTTGTTAGTTAGCTCCTATAATTCACCCCTCCACTTT CASSLLVSSYNSPLHF
TRBJ2-5 few NA TRBV7-3 TGTGCCAGCAGCTTCCAGGGTGGGGAGACCCAGTACTTC CASSFQGGETQYF
TRBJ2-3 NA TRBD2 TRBV24-1 TGTGCCACCGCGGGGGGGCCTGGAGATACGCAGTATTTT CATAGGPGDTQYF
TRBJ1-5 NA TRBD1 TRBV20-1 TGCAGTGCTATGGAAACAGGGGACCAGCCCCAGCATTTT CSAMETGDQPQHF
TRBJ1-2 few TRBD1 TRBV4-1 TGCGCCAGCAGCCAAGATCCGGGACAGGTTCTTGGCTACACCTTC CASSQDPGQVLGYTF
TRBJ2-1 few NA TRBV15 TGTGCCACCAGCAGTCGGGGGGCCGGCTACAATGAGCAGTTCTTC CATSSRGAGYNEQFF
TRBJ1-4 NA NA TRBV5-6 TGTGCCAGCAGCTTGCCCAGGGACGAAAAACTGTTTTTT CASSLPRDEKLFF
TRBJ2-6 NA NA TRBV7-6 TGTGCCAGCAGCTCCGAGGCCAACGTCCTGACTTTC CASSSEANVLTF
TRBJ2-3 many NA TRBV9 TGTGCCAGCAGCGTGAACGGGGTCTCAGATACGCAGTATTTT CASSVNGVSDTQYF
TRBJ2-7 few TRBD1 TRBV12-3/TRBV12-4 TGTGCCAGCAGCCCCCGGGACAGGGGGAGCGAGCAGTACTTC CASSPRDRGSEQYF
TRBJ2-3 few NA TRBV2 TGTGCCAGCACTGAGGTGGATACGCAGTATTTT CASTEVDTQYF
TRBJ1-5 few TRBD1 TRBV28 TGTGCCAGCAGACCTTACAGGGGGTTGAGCAATCAGCCCCAGCATTTT CASRPYRGLSNQPQHF
TRBJ1-2 few NA TRBV11-2 TGTGCCAGCAGCTTAGGGCTCAGGGACGGTATTGTCGGCTACACCTTC CASSLGLRDGIVGYTF
TRBJ2-3 many NA TRBV9 TGTGCCAGCAGCGCTACCCAACTCGGGACGCAGTATTTT CASSATQLGTQYF
TRBJ2-2 NA NA TRBV18 TGTGCCAGCTCTTTCGGGACATCGAACACCGGGGAGCTGTTTTTT CASSFGTSNTGELFF
TRBJ2-1 few TRBD2 TRBV5-1 TGCGCCAGCAGCTTGGGGGCTAGCGGGGCCTACAATGAGCAGTTCTTC CASSLGASGAYNEQFF
TRBJ1-1 NA NA TRBV6-5 TGTGCCAGCAGTTACGGTGGGGGCACTGAAGCTTTCTTT CASSYGGGTEAFF